This TCR beta chain is drawn from a study of T cells in Graves' hyperthyroidism and ophthalmopathy. RNA transcripts yielded amplified TCR beta CDR3 regions. The HTBI set primed first-round TCR CDR3 RT-PCR. Using its own MiXCR run on the multiplex PCR reads, TCRdb lists one record per CDR3 protein. The repertoire has 600,000 to 700,000 distinct CDR3 sequences, around 15% of them found once; the top ten carry around 4%. Per the germline V gene, CDR1 is LNHDA and CDR2 is SQIVND (reference sequence). The CDR3 is 12 amino acids. The V and J ends lost 3 bases and 9 bases respectively, with 8 bases between them. This clonotype turned up a few times. Uncontrolled infection, other autoimmune disease, pregnancy or lactation barred patients from enrollment. The study based diagnoses on clinical symptoms, serum thyroxine and TRAb, thyroid ultrasound and orbital computed tomography.

The clonotype was recovered from a woman between 40 and 50 years old with Graves' ophthalmopathy. The sequenced sample consisted of blood. This chain connects TRBV19 to TRBJ2-2; D remains unclear. CDR3 coding DNA: TGTGCCAGTAGTATCAACCAAAGGGAGCTGTTTTTT. Its protein product is CASSINQRELFF.